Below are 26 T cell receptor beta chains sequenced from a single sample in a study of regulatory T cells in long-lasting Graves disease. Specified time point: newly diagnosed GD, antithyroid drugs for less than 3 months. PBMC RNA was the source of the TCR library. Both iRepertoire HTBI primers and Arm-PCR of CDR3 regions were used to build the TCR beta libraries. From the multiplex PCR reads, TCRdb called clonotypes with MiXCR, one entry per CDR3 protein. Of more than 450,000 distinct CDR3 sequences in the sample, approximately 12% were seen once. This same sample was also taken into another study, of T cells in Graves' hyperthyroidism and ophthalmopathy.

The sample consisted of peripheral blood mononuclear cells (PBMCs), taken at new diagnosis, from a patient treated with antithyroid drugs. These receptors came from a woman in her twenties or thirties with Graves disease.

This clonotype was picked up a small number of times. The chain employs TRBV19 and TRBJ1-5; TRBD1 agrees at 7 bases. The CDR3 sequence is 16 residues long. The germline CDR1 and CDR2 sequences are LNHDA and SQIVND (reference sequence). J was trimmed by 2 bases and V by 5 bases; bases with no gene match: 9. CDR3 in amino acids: CASSSRQGMGNQPQHF. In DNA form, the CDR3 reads TGTGCCAGTAGTTCGAGACAGGGAATGGGCAATCAGCCCCAGCATTTT.

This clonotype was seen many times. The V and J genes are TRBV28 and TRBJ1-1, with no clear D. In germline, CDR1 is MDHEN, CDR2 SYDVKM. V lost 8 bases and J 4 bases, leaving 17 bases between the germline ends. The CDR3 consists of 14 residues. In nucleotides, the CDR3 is TGTGCCAGCTCTGCTCGGGGTCGAGGCACTGAAGCTTTCTTT. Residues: CASSARGRGTEAFF.

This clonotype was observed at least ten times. The CDR3 DNA follows: TGTGCCAGCAGTTTTCGGAGACCGTCTGGAAACACCATATATTTT. It translates to CASSFRRPSGNTIYF. This chain links TRBV12-3 or TRBV12-4 with TRBJ1-3; the D is unclear. CDR3 length: 15 residues. Trimming pared 3 bases from V and 1 base from J, leaving 10 bases between.

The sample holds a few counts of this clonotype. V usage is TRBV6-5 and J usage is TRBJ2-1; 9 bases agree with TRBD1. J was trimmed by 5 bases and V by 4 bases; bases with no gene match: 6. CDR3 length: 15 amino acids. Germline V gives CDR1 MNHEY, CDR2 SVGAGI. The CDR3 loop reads CASSFDRGEDNEQFF. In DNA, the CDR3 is TGTGCCAGCAGTTTTGACAGGGGGGAGGACAATGAGCAGTTCTTC.

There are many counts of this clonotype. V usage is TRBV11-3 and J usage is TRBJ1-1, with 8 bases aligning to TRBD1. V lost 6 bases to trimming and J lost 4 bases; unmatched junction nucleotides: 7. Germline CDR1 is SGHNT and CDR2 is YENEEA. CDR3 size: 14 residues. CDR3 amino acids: CASRNGQGGTEAFF. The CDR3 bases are TGTGCCAGCAGAAACGGACAGGGTGGCACTGAAGCTTTCTTT. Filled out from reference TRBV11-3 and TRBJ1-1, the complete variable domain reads EAGVVQSPRYKIIEKKQPVAFWCNPISGHNTLYWYLQNLGQGPELLIRYENEEAVDDSQLPKDRFSAERLKGVDSTLKIQPAELGDSAVYLCASRNGQGGTEAFFGQGTRLTVV.

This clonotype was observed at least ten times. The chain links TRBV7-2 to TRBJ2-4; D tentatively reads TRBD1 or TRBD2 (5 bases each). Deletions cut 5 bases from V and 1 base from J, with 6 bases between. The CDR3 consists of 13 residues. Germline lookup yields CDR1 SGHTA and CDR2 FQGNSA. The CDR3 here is CASSRDAKNIQYF. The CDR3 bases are TGTGCCAGCAGCCGGGACGCCAAAAACATTCAGTACTTC.

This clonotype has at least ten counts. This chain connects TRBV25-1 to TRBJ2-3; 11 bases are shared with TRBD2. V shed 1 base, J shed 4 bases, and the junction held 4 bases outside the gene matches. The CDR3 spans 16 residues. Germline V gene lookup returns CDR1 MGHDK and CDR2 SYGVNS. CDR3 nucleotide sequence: TGTGCCAGCAGTGAATCCCTAGCGGGAGGAGCAGATACGCAGTATTTT. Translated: CASSESLAGGADTQYF.

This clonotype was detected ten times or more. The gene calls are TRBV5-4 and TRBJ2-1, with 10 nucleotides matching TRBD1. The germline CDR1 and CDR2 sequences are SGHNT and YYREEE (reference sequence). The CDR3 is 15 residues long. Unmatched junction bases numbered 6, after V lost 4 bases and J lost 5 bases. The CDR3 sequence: CASSPPGQGNNEQFF. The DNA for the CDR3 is TGTGCCAGCAGCCCGCCGGGACAGGGGAACAATGAGCAGTTCTTC.

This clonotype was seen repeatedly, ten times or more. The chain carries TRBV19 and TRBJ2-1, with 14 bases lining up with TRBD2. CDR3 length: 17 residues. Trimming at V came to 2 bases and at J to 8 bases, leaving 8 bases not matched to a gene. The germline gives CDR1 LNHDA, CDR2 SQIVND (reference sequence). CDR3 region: CASSIPGLAGVNDEQFF. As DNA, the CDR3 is TGTGCCAGTAGTATACCGGGACTAGCGGGAGTTAATGATGAGCAGTTCTTC.

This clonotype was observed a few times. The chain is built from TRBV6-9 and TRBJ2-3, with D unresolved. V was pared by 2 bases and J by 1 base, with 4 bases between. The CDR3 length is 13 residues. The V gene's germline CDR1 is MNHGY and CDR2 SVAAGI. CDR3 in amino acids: CASSYDGTDTQYF. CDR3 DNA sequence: TGTGCCAGCAGTTATGACGGCACAGATACGCAGTATTTT.

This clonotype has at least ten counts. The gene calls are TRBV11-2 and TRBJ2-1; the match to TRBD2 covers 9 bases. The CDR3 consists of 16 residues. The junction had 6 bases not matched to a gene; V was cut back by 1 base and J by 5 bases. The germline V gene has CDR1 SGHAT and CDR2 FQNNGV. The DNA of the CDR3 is TGTGCCAGCAGCTTAGGGCCAGCGGGAGGTAACAATGAGCAGTTCTTC. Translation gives CASSLGPAGGNNEQFF.

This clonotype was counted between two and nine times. The CDR3 reads CASTSGLAGSAKNIQYF. The DNA for the CDR3 is TGTGCCAGCACCTCCGGACTAGCGGGATCCGCCAAAAACATTCAGTACTTC. V is TRBV7-2 and J is TRBJ2-4, with TRBD2 identical over 12 bases. Germline V gives CDR1 SGHTA, CDR2 FQGNSA. CDR3 length: 17 residues. The junction had 8 bases not matched to a gene; V was cut back by 7 bases and J by 1 base. The complete variable domain, with remaining parts taken from reference TRBV7-2 and TRBJ2-4, reads GAGVSQSPSNKVTEKGKDVELRCDPISGHTALYWYRQSLGQGLEFLIYFQGNSAPDKSGLPSDRFSAERTGGSVSTLTIQRTQQEDSAVYLCASTSGLAGSAKNIQYFGAGTRLSVL.

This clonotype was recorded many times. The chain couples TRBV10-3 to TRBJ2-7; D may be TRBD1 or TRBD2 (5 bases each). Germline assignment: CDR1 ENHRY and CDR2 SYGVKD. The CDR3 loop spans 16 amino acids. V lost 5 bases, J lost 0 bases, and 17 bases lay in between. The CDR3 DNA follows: TGTGCCATCAGTAGGGGACCCATGTCGTCCTCCTACGAGCAGTACTTC. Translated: CAISRGPMSSSYEQYF.

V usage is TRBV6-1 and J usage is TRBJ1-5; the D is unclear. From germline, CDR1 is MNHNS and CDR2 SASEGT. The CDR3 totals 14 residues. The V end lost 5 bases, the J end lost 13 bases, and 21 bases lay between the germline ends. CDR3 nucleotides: TGTGCCAGCAGTAGACAATCCCTCCGCATGGATCAGCATTTT. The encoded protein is CASSRQSLRMDQHF.

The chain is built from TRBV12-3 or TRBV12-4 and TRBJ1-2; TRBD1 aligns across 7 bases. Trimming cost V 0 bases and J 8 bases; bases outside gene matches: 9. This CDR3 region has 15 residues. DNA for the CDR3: TGTGCCAGCAGTTTAGCGGGGGGACAGATTGGAGGCTACACCTTC. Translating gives CASSLAGGQIGGYTF.

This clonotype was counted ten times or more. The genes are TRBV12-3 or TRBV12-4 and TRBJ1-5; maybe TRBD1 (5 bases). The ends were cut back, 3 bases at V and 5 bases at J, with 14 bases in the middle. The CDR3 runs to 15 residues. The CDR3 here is CASSFVSGPHQPQHF. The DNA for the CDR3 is TGTGCCAGCAGTTTCGTCTCAGGGCCCCATCAGCCCCAGCATTTT.

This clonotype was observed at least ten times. As DNA, the CDR3 is TGTGCCAGCCTTGGGACAGGCAATCAGCCCCAGCATTTT. As protein: CASLGTGNQPQHF. The rearrangement joins TRBV6-2 or TRBV6-3 to TRBJ1-5; 7 nucleotides align to TRBD1. The CDR3 consists of 13 residues. Trimming cost V 8 bases and J 2 bases; bases outside gene matches: 3. Germline lookup yields CDR1 MNHEY and CDR2 SVGEGT.

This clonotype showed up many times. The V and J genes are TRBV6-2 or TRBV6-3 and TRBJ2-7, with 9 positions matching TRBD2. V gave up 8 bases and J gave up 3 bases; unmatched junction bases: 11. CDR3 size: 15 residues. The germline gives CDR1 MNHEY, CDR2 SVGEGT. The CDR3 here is CASRSGGTQFYEQYF. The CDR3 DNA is TGTGCCAGCCGGAGCGGGGGGACCCAGTTCTACGAGCAGTACTTC.

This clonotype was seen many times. The CDR3 region is CASSLSTGSQPQHF. The CDR3 DNA follows: TGTGCCAGCAGTTTATCGACGGGCAGTCAGCCCCAGCATTTT. The genes are TRBV12-3 or TRBV12-4 and TRBJ1-5, with D unclear. Between the trimmed V and J ends, which lost 2 bases and 6 bases, there was a span of 11 bases. The CDR3 consists of 14 residues.

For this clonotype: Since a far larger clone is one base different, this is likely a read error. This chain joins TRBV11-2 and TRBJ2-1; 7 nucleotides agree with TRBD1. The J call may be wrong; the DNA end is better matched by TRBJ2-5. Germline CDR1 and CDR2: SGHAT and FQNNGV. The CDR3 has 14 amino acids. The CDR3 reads CVSSRQGLRETQYF. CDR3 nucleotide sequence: TGTGTCAGCAGTCGACAGGGTCTTCGAGAGACCCAGTACTTC.

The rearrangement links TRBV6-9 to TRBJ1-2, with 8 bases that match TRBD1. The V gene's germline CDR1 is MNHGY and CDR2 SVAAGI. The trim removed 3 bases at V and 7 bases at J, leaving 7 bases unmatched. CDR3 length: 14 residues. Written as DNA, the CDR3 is TGTGCCAGCAGTTACCAGACAGGGGCGCGTGGCTACACCTTC. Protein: CASSYQTGARGYTF.

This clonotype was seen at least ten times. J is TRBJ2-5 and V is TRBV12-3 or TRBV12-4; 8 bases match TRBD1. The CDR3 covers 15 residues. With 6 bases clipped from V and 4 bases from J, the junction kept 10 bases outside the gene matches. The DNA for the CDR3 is TGTGCCAGCAGCCAAGGGACAGGCCCTGGAGAGACCCAGTACTTC. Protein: CASSQGTGPGETQYF.

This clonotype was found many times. CDR3 protein: CASSHRQDYTEAFF. DNA for the CDR3: TGTGCCAGCAGCCACCGACAGGACTACACTGAAGCTTTCTTT. The chain carries TRBV7-2 and TRBJ1-1; weak D call: TRBD1 (6 bases). Trimming shortened V by 5 bases and J by 3 bases, and 13 bases separated the two germline ends. Germline CDR1 and CDR2: SGHTA and FQGNSA. The CDR3 covers 14 residues.

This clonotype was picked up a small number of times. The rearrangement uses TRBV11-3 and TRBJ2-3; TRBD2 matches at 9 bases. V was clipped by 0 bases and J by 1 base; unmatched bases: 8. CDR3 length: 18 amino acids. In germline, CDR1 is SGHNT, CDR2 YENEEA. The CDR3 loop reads CASSLDTEAGGGTDTQYF. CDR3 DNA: TGTGCCAGCAGCTTAGACACCGAAGCGGGAGGCGGCACAGATACGCAGTATTTT.

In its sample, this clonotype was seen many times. CDR3 sequence: CSATLAGDGEQFF. The CDR3 nucleotides are TGCAGTGCTACACTAGCGGGAGACGGTGAGCAGTTCTTC. The J gene is TRBJ2-1, the V gene TRBV20-1, with 11 positions matching TRBD2. Germline-derived CDR1 and CDR2 are DFQATT and SNEGSKA (reference sequence). The CDR3 totals 13 residues. V lost 4 bases and J lost 9; bases outside the gene matches: 5.

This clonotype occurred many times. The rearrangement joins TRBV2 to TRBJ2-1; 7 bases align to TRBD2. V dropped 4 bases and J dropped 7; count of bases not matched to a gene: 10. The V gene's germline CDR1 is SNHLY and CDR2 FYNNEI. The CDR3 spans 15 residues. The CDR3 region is CASSAGSGIINEQFF. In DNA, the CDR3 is TGTGCCAGCAGTGCAGGGAGCGGGATAATAAATGAGCAGTTCTTC.